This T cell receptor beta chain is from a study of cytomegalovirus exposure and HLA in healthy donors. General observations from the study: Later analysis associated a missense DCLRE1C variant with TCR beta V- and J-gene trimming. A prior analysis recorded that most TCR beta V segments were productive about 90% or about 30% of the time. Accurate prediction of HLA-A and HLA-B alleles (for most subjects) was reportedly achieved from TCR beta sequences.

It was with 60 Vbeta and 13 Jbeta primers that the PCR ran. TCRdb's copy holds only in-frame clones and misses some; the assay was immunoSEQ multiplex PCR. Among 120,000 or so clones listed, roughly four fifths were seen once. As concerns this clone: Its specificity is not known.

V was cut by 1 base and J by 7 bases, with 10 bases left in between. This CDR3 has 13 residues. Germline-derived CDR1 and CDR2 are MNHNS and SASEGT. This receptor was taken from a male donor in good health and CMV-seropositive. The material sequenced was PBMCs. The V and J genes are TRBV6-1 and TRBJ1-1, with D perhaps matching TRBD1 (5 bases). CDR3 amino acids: CASSEGRVSEAFF. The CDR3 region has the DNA TGTGCCAGCAGTGAAGGCAGGGTCAGTGAAGCTTTCTTT.